The entry that follows covers one T cell receptor (beta chain) sequence. There is no known antigen for this receptor. No base quality information exists; no much larger clone differs at one position. This sample stems from a study of shared clonotypes between healthy human individuals (TCRdb year 2020). At the level of the whole study: The cohort included a few men and a couple of women between 18 and 49 years of age. For each donor, three plates each were used for CD4 naive and CD4 memory, two plates were used for CD8 naive, and one plate was used for CD8 memory. Blood TCR repertoires of a handful of healthy adults were deeply sequenced to estimate repertoire size and the extent of clonotype sharing between individuals. To increase sequencing depth and limit assay-specific biases, TCR repertoire library preparation and sequencing were carried out by different laboratories using diverse techniques. Leukapheresis yielded between about 0.94 and 9.5 billion PBMCs per donor. The investigation overall reported the following: Even with the large sequencing depth, rarefaction of the sorted-subset datasets indicated that sequencing was incomplete. Larger estimated clonotype richness was generally found for naive subsets than for memory subsets. When a few donors were compared, the shared fraction of clonotypes was about 5% for naive CD4, more than 3% for naive CD8, 2.3% for memory CD4, and 0.35% to 0.4% for memory CD8. Pairwise subsampling indicated that sequencing depth was expected to affect the degree of clonotype sharing among donors. Higher generation probabilities were observed for clonotypes shared by all four sorted-subset donors than for non-shared clonotypes. Sampling was limited to blood, and TCR repertoires in tissue likely differ from TCR repertoires in blood. Because the study included a small number of donors, the genetic and exposure-history diversity represented was limited.

CD8 naive samples consisted of CD45RO-negative cells that were positively selected for CCR7, yielding a CD45RA+CCR7+ population without TemRA cells. Healthy HIV-negative adults with no recently reported acute infections or vaccinations were included as donors. Every donor was a Caucasian adult living in Nashville, Tennessee, USA. Blood was obtained by leukapheresis, after which PBMCs were separated by Ficoll-Histopaque density gradient centrifugation and cryopreserved in liquid nitrogen vapor phase. Analytical flow cytometry was used to check the purity and quantity of every magnetically sorted T cell population. From each sorted fraction, genomic DNA was isolated and quantified by UV absorbance on a Nanodrop 2000c. Using the deep immunoSEQ assay, TCR CDR3 regions were amplified from genomic DNA by multiplex PCR. For each cell subset, the extracted genomic DNA was distributed evenly across all wells of several immunoSEQ 96-well plates, and each plate served as one replicate. For sorted subsets, each replicate PCR was loaded with 200 ng genomic DNA, equivalent to approximately 27,000 T cell genomes. The purified libraries were quantified using a Qubit 3.0 fluorometer, sized with a Bioanalyzer 2100, and then quantified again using the KAPA Library Quantification kit. Every immunoSEQ 96-well plate was sequenced on a dedicated single-read 150-cycle Illumina NextSeq 550 flow cell. The paper's data handling went like this. Because only junctional sequences without quality scores were contained in the immunoSEQ output, filtering matching that applied to full-length reads could not be performed. To assign V/J genes and CDR3, sequences were annotated using PyIR, a Python wrapper for IgBLAST v1.9, with IMGT germline references. Reads were filtered out if the reads had weak V/J assignments (E-value above 1e-6), no CDR3, stop codons, out-of-frame junctions, or ambiguous translated residues. A V3J clonotype was defined by an identical inferred V gene, J gene, and CDR3 amino acid sequence. Percentage overlap between repertoires was calculated by dividing the number of shared unique clonotypes by the size of the smaller repertoire. Richness of each repertoire was evaluated using RTK rarefaction, the Chao1 estimator, and Recon v2.1 estimates of unobserved clonotypes. For all TCRbeta clonotypes obtained by the gDNA method from a few donors, generation probabilities were computed with OLGA. TCRdb mirrors the immuneACCESS table, restricted to in-frame sequences. Some clones are absent from its copies; in checked studies, under half trace to an unresolved V gene, and the reason for the others is unknown. The D gene and trimming were derived from the DNA, and the V and J assignments and clone size from that table. The sample data list just over 2,000,000 clones, and over 85% of these were observed just once. 0.9% to 1.3% of the sample comes from the top ten.

Sequenced material: naive CD8+ T cells sorted from blood. Read against the paper, the sample's cell subset or site label means: CD45RA+CCR7+. This TCR derives from a man younger than 35 in good health.

The CDR3 region has the sequence CASSQVEAFF. The DNA sequence follows: TGCGCCAGCAGCCAAGTGGAAGCTTTCTTT. This sequence uses TRBV4-1 and TRBJ1-1, with no D gene named confidently. V drops 1 base and J drops 8 bases, leaving 2 bases in between. CDR1 and CDR2, per the germline V gene, are MGHRA and YSYEKL. The CDR3 covers 10 residues, taking in both the cysteine and the phenylalanine. Only the CDR3 DNA stays, 30 bases, in frame from base 1.